This T cell receptor beta chain comes out of a study of blood T cell repertoires in COVID-19 (dated by TCRdb to 2020 to 2022). Study-level background: The collaborator samples originated in the United States, Italy and Spain and spanned the acute and convalescent phases of COVID-19. The dataset comprised deeply sampled blood TCRbeta repertoires from subjects exposed to, actively infected with, or recovered from COVID-19. The material from the prospective study consisted of cDNA or gDNA derived from T cells, B-cell-depleted T cells, or PBMCs. Samples came from the ongoing ImmuneRACE study (first 160 participants) plus 1,254 subjects from 6 global collaborators. The repertoires were released in a freely available public database intended as a resource for research on the immune response to SARS-CoV-2. A de-identified subject ID, COVID-19 status, age in years and sex were almost always included in the sample metadata. Where available, HLA class I and class II types were taken from metadata supplied by the sample provider and were not determined by assay-based typing. On the study overall, not on this receptor specifically: The quantity of clinical and demographic metadata differed by source and by participant and was supplied without curation.

As regards this clone: No cognate antigen has been identified for it. No much larger clone is present one base from it, and per-base qualities are unavailable.

Ends trimmed: V by 0 bases, J by 8 bases; bases unmatched to a gene: 8. From a lookup of the germline V gene, CDR1 and CDR2 are LGHNA and YNFKEQ. The CDR3 goes from the cysteine to the phenylalanine over 16 residues. Only the CDR3 DNA stays, 48 bases, in frame from base 1. TCRbeta CDR3 regions were amplified from genomic DNA by means of the immunoSEQ Assay, a bias-controlled multiplex PCR. The source study handled its data this way. The number of nucleated cells in each sample was estimated from the amplification of reference gene primers within the assay. To quantify the absolute abundance of each unique TCRbeta CDR3 rearrangement, sequence reads were collapsed and filtered. For each sample, productive Simpson clonality was calculated as the square root of Simpson's diversity index over productive rearrangements. Sourced from immuneACCESS, this table was stored by TCRdb with only in-frame sequences that have V and J called. A share of the clones is absent; for the studies checked, an unresolved V gene accounts for under half, and the remainder has no known explanation. V, J and clone size were drawn from that table, and D and trimming were deduced from the DNA. Present in this sample are approximately 290,000 clones, approximately 90% of which were seen just once. The ten largest make up around 13% of the sample.

Whole blood was collected in K2EDTA tubes by collaborating institutions according to the institutions' own protocols. For TCRbeta analysis, collaborators shipped samples in one of three forms: frozen whole blood, isolated PBMCs, or DNA extracted from either of those sample types. The sequence came from a woman aged 60 to 75 with acute or convalescent COVID-19. The sample was peripheral blood. Recombination connected TRBV4-2 to TRBJ2-1, with 9 bases matching TRBD2. At the DNA level, the sequence is TGTGCCAGCAGCCAAGAAAAGGGCGGGGGGGTGGATGAGCAGTTCTTC. Its protein reads: CASSQEKGGGVDEQFF.